This T cell receptor beta chain stems from a study of blood T cell repertoires in COVID-19. Study in general: Nucleic acid was either cDNA or gDNA, and it came from T cells, B-cell-depleted T cells, or PBMCs.

Germline-derived CDR1 and CDR2 are KGHDR and SFDVKD. The V gene end was trimmed by 3 bases and the J gene end by 8 bases; junction bases not matched to a gene: 8. This CDR3 region has 15 residues. Assay used: immunoSEQ multiplex PCR; TCRdb lists only in-frame clones, some missing. This sample has about 190,000 clones, with 70% to 85% found just once. This clonotype was obtained from a woman aged 50 to 60 with acute or convalescent COVID-19. The sample comprised peripheral blood. The rearrangement joins TRBV24-1 to TRBJ1-2; 10 positions agree with TRBD1. The CDR3 nucleotides read TGTGCCACCAGTGATCCGGGACAGGGGTTCGTCGGCTACACCTTC. Its protein product is CATSDPGQGFVGYTF.